This TCR beta chain is from a study of metastatic and nonmetastatic thyroid tumors (dated by TCRdb to about 2020). Concerning the study at large: Repertoires were compared across peripheral blood and tumor or nodule tissue samples from malignant and benign thyroid patients.

The germline V gene sets CDR1 to KGHDR and CDR2 to SFDVKD. From the cysteine up to the phenylalanine, the CDR3 has a length of 15 residues. This entry keeps only the CDR3 DNA: 45 bases, framed from base 1. Between the V and J ends, shortened by 4 bases and 0 bases respectively, the junction contains 10 bases. No treatment had been received by any patient before thyroid surgery. The study retrospectively analysed patient clinical samples collected from about 2012 to 2019 using T-cell receptor beta sequencing. The protocol used for the library was PCR. Sequencing was performed on an Illumina HiSeq 4000. High-throughput sequencing was used to profile the TCR beta-chain CDR3 region of every patient. In the authors' own workflow: The researchers built a classifier to tell apart papillary thyroid cancer patients with distant metastasis, based on CDR3 differences among clinicopathological groups. The Shannon index was used to measure repertoire diversity, and the Morisita-Horn index was used to measure how similar tumor and blood repertoires were. TCRdb itself trimmed the public reads at Q25 with fastp, ran MiXCR and retained productive beta chains. None of the V and J calls come from the authors' own analysis; TCRdb made them. The table for this sample lists 10,000 to 15,000 clones; roughly 28% of them were counted only once. The top ten clones comprise 9.5% to 15% of the sample.

A word on this clone: The antigen this receptor binds is unknown. No clone much larger than this one lies a single base away; base qualities are absent.

General findings and caveats noted by the study authors: In both blood and tumor samples, malignant tumors were reported to have significantly higher TCR beta diversity than benign nodules.

This receptor was identified in a female donor with papillary thyroid cancer or a benign thyroid nodule (not recorded which). Some clones in this sample may be carry-over from other donors' samples. The rearranged chain carries TRBV24-1 and TRBJ2-3; a tentative D match to TRBD1 spans 5 bases. The sample consisted of tumor tissue. The sequence in DNA is TGTGCCACCAGTGAGTCGACAGCTAGCACAGATACGCAGTATTTT. Translated, it gives CATSESTASTDTQYF.